Below are 13 T cell receptor beta chains sequenced from a single sample in a study of T cell responses to AZD1222 COVID-19 vaccine. Sequencing used immunoSEQ multiplex PCR; TCRdb keeps in-frame clones, though not all of them. The sample shows over 130,000 clones, 85% to 90% of them seen only once. The source material was peripheral blood, sampled 28 days after the second AZD1222 dose. The receptors derive from an adult who received the AZD1222 COVID-19 vaccine.

Concerning this clone: A read error may produce the germline difference seen at one junction end. This chain joins TRBV3-1 (or the pseudogene TRBV3-2) and TRBJ2-5; 7 nucleotides match TRBD2. The CDR3 spans 12 residues. Germline V gene sequence: CDR1 LGHDT, CDR2 YNNKEL (reference sequence). CDR3 in amino acids: CPGGREGETQYF. DNA of the CDR3: TGCCCCGGGGGGAGGGAGGGAGAGACCCAGTACTTC.

The chain employs TRBV3-1 (or the pseudogene TRBV3-2) and TRBJ1-6, with 8 bases aligning to TRBD1. Germline CDR1 and CDR2: LGHDT and YNNKEL (reference sequence). The V segment lost 0 bases and the J segment 8 bases; nucleotides outside the gene matches: 3. The CDR3 has 15 amino acids. CDR3 sequence: CASSQDRGLYSPLHF. CDR3 in DNA: TGTGCCAGCAGCCAAGACAGGGGGCTCTATTCACCCCTCCACTTT.

This rearrangement joins TRBV27 to TRBJ1-1; tentative D call: TRBD1 (5 bases). Germline-derived CDR1 and CDR2 are MNHEY and SMNVEV (reference sequence). The CDR3 extends over 15 amino acids. Trimming cost V 6 bases and J 5 bases, with 19 bases left between them. The CDR3 spells CASSFQGLFGTEAFF. In nucleotides, the CDR3 is TGTGCCAGCAGCTTTCAGGGCCTTTTCGGGACTGAAGCTTTCTTT.

The rearrangement links TRBV7-9 to TRBJ1-2; 7 bases are a match to TRBD1. Germline CDR1 and CDR2: SEHNR and FQNEAQ (reference sequence). CDR3 length equals 15 residues. Trimming at V came to 2 bases and at J to 3 bases, leaving 6 bases not matched to a gene. The DNA for the CDR3 is TGTGCCAGCAGCTTAAGAGGACAGGCGTACTATGGCTACACCTTC. Protein product: CASSLRGQAYYGYTF.

Here the CDR3 DNA reads TGTGCCATCAGGGGGACTAGCGGGAACACCGGGGAGCTGTTTTTT. This encodes CAIRGTSGNTGELFF. V and J are TRBV10-3 and TRBJ2-2, with 11 bases aligning to TRBD2. This CDR3 spans 15 amino acids. V was clipped by 6 bases and J by 1 base; unmatched bases: 1. CDR1 is ENHRY and CDR2 is SYGVKD in the germline V gene.

In nucleotides, the CDR3 is TGTGCCAGCAGCGTAGCGACAGGGGGCCTCGCTGAAGCTTTCTTT. This translates into CASSVATGGLAEAFF. This chain joins TRBV9 and TRBJ1-1; TRBD1 agrees at 10 bases. Unmatched junction bases numbered 5, after V lost 0 bases and J lost 6 bases. CDR1 and CDR2 (germline): SGDLS, YYNGEE. The CDR3 is 15 amino acids.

This rearrangement joins TRBV12-3 or TRBV12-4 to TRBJ1-1, with D perhaps matching TRBD1 (5 bases). This CDR3 has 13 amino acids. V shed 5 bases and J shed 4 bases, with 11 bases lying between them. The CDR3 DNA reads TGTGCCAGCAGTGGGGGGGGATCCACTGAAGCTTTCTTT. Translation: CASSGGGSTEAFF.

The chain has TRBV2 and TRBJ2-5; no firm D call. Looked up from germline, CDR1 is SNHLY and CDR2 is FYNNEI. V dropped 3 bases and J dropped 2 bases, with 13 bases sitting between them. There are 15 residues in the CDR3. The CDR3 DNA reads as TGTGCCAGCAGTGAGGTCCGTGGGCGACAAGAGACCCAGTACTTC. It codes for CASSEVRGRQETQYF.

This clone showed up just once. The chain links TRBV3-1 (or the pseudogene TRBV3-2) to TRBJ1-5, with a tentative D call TRBD1 (5 bases). The CDR3 extends over 15 amino acids. V shed 2 bases and J shed 0 bases, with 8 bases lying between them. Germline lookup yields CDR1 LGHDT and CDR2 YNNKEL (reference sequence). This CDR3 is CASSQTGYSNQPQHF. In nucleotides, the CDR3 is TGTGCCAGCAGCCAAACAGGATATAGCAATCAGCCCCAGCATTTT.

This chain connects TRBV28 to TRBJ1-1; weak D call: TRBD1 (5 bases). Germline V gene data show CDR1 as MDHEN and CDR2 as SYDVKM. The V end was cut by 8 bases, the J end by 0 bases, with 16 bases between. The CDR3 runs 15 residues. The CDR3, as DNA: TGTGCCAGCCTCAAATCCGGGGGACTGAACACTGAAGCTTTCTTT. It yields the protein CASLKSGGLNTEAFF. Filled out from reference TRBV28 and TRBJ1-1, the complete variable domain reads DVKVTQSSRYLVKRTGEKVFLECVQDMDHENMFWYRQDPGLGLRLIYFSYDVKMKEKGDIPEGYSVSREKKERFSLILESASTNQTSMYLCASLKSGGLNTEAFFGQGTRLTVV.

Worth noting for this clone: The same CDR3 arises from other DNA sequences in this sample as well. The chain couples TRBV28 to TRBJ1-5; D call uncertain. The CDR3 runs 14 residues. V was trimmed by 3 bases and J by 1 base, leaving 7 bases between them. Germline V lookup: CDR1 MDHEN, CDR2 SYDVKM. CDR3 nucleotide sequence: TGTGCCAGCAGTTTGGCCGGGAGCAATCAGCCCCAGCATTTT. Residues: CASSLAGSNQPQHF.

V gene TRBV5-4 combines with J gene TRBJ2-6, with D possibly TRBD1 on 5 matching bases. Germline V gene sequence: CDR1 SGHNT, CDR2 YYREEE (reference sequence). The ends were cut back, 6 bases at V and 1 base at J, with 8 bases in the middle. CDR3 length: 14 amino acids. CDR3 region: CASKQESGANVLTF. DNA of the CDR3: TGTGCCAGCAAACAGGAATCTGGGGCCAACGTCCTGACTTTC.

The chain employs TRBV10-3 and TRBJ1-1; TRBD1 agrees at 8 bases. V lost 6 bases, J lost 1 base, and 4 bases stayed unmatched. From germline, CDR1 is ENHRY and CDR2 SYGVKD. The CDR3 has 14 residues. Written as DNA, the CDR3 is TGTGCCATCAGGACAGGGGAGTCGAACACTGAAGCTTTCTTT. Residues: CAIRTGESNTEAFF.